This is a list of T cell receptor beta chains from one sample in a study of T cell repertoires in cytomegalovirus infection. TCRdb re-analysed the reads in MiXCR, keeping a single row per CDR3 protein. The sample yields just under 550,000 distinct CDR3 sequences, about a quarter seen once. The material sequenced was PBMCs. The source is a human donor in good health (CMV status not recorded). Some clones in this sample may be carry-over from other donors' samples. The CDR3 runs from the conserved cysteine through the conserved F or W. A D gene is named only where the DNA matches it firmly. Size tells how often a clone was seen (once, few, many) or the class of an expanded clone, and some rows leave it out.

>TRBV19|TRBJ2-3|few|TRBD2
CASRLRTSADTQYF
TGTGCCAGTAGGTTGAGGACTAGTGCAGATACGCAGTATTTT
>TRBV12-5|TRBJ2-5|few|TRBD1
CASAGGEYVETQYF
TGTGCTAGTGCAGGGGGCGAGTATGTAGAGACCCAGTACTTC
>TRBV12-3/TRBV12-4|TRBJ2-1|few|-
CASSGASSYNEQFF
TGTGCCAGCAGCGGGGCATCCTCCTACAATGAGCAGTTCTTC
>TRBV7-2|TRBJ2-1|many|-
CASSSDLGHNEQFF
TGTGCCAGCAGCTCCGACTTGGGCCACAATGAGCAGTTCTTC
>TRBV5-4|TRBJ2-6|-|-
CASSPEGPGANVLTF
TGTGCCAGCAGCCCGGAGGGGCCTGGGGCCAACGTCCTGACTTTC
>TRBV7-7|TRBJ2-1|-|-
CASSISPMWEPFF
TGTGCTAGCAGCATCTCCCCCATGTGGGAGCCGTTCTTC
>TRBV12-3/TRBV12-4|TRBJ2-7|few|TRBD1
CASSLAAIWGNRGGEQYF
TGTGCCAGCAGTTTAGCCGCAATATGGGGCAACAGGGGCGGCGAGCAGTACTTC
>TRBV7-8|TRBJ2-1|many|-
CASSPGAGARLENEQFF
TGTGCCAGCAGCCCGGGGGCGGGAGCGAGACTAGAGAATGAGCAGTTCTTC
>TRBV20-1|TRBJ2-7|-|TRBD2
CSATADAGGLYEQYF
TGCAGTGCTACCGCGGACGCGGGGGGCCTCTACGAGCAGTACTTC
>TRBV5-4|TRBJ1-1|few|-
CASSLNAGQKVEAFF
TGTGCCAGCAGCCTCAATGCGGGGCAGAAAGTTGAAGCTTTCTTT
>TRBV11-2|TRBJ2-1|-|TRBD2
CASRRLAGNGDQFF
TGTGCCAGCAGGCGACTAGCGGGTAACGGTGATCAGTTCTTC
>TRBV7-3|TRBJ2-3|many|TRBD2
CASTPGLAATDTQYF
TGTGCCAGCACCCCGGGACTAGCGGCCACAGATACGCAGTATTTT
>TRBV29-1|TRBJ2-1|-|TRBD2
CSVSLAAGYNEQFF
TGCAGCGTCTCACTAGCGGCGGGTTACAATGAGCAGTTCTTC
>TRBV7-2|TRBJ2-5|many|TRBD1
CASSLIGGETQYF
TGTGCCAGCAGCTTAATAGGGGGCGAGACCCAGTACTTC
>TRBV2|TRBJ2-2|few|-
CASSVVMGGKNTGELFF
TGTGCCAGCAGTGTGGTAATGGGCGGGAAGAACACCGGGGAGCTGTTTTTT
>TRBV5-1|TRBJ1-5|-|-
CASSFRPGSNQPQHF
TGCGCCAGCAGCTTCAGACCGGGTAGCAATCAGCCCCAGCATTTT
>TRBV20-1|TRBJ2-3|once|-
CSARNKNTDTQYF
TGCAGTGCTAGAAATAAAAACACAGATACGCAGTATTTT
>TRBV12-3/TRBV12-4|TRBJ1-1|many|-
CASSLVRGGTEAFF
TGTGCCAGCAGTTTAGTTCGGGGTGGGACTGAAGCTTTCTTT
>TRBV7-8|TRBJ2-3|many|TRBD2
CASSLVLAGTTSTDTQYF
TGTGCCAGCAGCTTAGTACTAGCGGGGACAACTAGCACAGATACGCAGTATTTT
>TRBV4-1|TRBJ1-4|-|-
CASSQGWNEKLFF
TGCGCCAGCAGCCAAGGGTGGAATGAAAAACTGTTTTTT
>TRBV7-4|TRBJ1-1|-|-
CASSLVSFNGPEAFF
TGTGCCAGCAGCTTAGTTTCTTTCAATGGTCCTGAAGCTTTCTTT
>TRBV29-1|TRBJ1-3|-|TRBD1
CSVERTGGNTIYF
TGCAGCGTTGAGAGGACAGGGGGCAACACCATATATTTT
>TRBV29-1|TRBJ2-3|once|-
CSVQGGDTQYF
TGCAGCGTCCAGGGGGGAGATACGCAGTATTTT
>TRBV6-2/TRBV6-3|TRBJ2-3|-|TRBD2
CASTGTSGIRSDTQYF
TGTGCCAGCACCGGGACTAGCGGGATCAGGTCAGATACGCAGTATTTT
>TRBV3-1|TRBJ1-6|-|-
CASSQDQVSLHF
TGTGCCAGCAGCCAAGATCAGGTATCCCTCCACTTT
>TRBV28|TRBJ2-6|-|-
CASSRHPSGANVLTF
TGTGCCAGCAGCCGGCACCCCTCTGGGGCCAACGTCCTGACTTTC
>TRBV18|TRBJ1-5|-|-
CASSPYPKYSNQPQHF
TGTGCCAGCTCACCGTATCCCAAATATAGCAATCAGCCCCAGCATTTT
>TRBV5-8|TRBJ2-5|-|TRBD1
CASSYGTGRGETQYF
TGTGCCAGCAGCTATGGGACAGGGAGAGGGGAGACCCAGTACTTC
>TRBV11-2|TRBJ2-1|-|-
CASSPTEGARYEQFF
TGTGCCAGCAGCCCCACGGAGGGGGCGCGGTATGAGCAGTTCTTC
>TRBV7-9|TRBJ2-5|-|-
CASSEDSQETQYF
TGTGCCAGCAGCGAGGACAGCCAAGAGACCCAGTACTTC
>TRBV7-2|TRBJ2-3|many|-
CASSLSGAADTQYF
TGTGCCAGCAGCTTATCAGGGGCCGCAGATACGCAGTATTTT
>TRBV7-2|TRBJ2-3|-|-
CASSLAGQGGDTQYF
TGTGCCAGCAGCTTAGCAGGGCAGGGAGGAGATACGCAGTATTTT
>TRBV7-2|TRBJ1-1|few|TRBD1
CASSLASYTGAEEAFF
TGTGCCAGCAGCTTAGCGTCGTACACAGGGGCGGAGGAAGCTTTCTTT
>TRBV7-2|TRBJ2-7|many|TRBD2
CASSPRLAGGYEQYF
TGTGCCAGCAGCCCCAGACTAGCGGGAGGATACGAGCAGTACTTC
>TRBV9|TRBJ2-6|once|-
CASSDSPNLSGANVLTF
TGTGCCAGCAGCGACAGCCCAAACCTCTCTGGGGCCAACGTCCTGACTTTC
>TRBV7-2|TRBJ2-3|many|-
CASSFSLGDTQYF
TGTGCCAGCAGCTTTAGTTTAGGAGATACGCAGTATTTT
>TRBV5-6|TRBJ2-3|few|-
CASSPQAARGTQYF
TGTGCCAGCAGCCCGCAAGCCGCAAGGGGTACGCAGTATTTT
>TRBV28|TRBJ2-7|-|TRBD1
CASSPDRGGSYEQYF
TGTGCCAGCAGTCCGGACAGGGGAGGCTCCTACGAGCAGTACTTC
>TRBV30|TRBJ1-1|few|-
CAWSSQLRTEAFF
TGTGCCTGGAGTTCACAACTCCGAACTGAAGCTTTCTTT
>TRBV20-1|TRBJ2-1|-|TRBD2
CSAQSGARYNEQFF
TGCAGTGCGCAGAGCGGGGCCCGTTACAATGAGCAGTTCTTC
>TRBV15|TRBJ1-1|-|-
CATSRDGGAEAFF
TGTGCCACCAGCAGAGATGGCGGGGCTGAAGCTTTCTTT
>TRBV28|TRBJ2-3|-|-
CASSPLREPDTQYF
TGTGCCAGCAGCCCCCTCCGGGAGCCAGATACGCAGTATTTT
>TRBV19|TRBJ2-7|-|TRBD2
CASSREASYEQYF
TGTGCCAGTTCGCGGGAGGCTTCCTACGAGCAGTACTTC